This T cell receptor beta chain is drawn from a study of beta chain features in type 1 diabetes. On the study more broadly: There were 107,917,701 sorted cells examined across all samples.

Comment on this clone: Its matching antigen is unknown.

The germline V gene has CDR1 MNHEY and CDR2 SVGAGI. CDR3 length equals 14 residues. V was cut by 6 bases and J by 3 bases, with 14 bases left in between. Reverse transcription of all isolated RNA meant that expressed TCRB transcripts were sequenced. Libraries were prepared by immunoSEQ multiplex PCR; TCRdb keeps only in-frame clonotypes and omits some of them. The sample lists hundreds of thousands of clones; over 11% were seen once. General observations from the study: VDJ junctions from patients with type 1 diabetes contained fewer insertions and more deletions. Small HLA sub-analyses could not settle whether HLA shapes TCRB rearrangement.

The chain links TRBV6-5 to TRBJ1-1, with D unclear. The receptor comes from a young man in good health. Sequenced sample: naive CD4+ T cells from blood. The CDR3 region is CASRRSNTYTEAFF. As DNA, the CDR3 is TGTGCCAGCAGGCGATCTAACACGTACACTGAAGCTTTCTTT.